One T cell receptor (beta chain) is described in this entry. Its cognate antigen has yet to be identified. No much larger clone exists at a distance of one base, and base qualities are not known. Library preparation employed PCR. The listed sequencing device is Illumina HiSeq 2500. To reduce PCR and sequencing biases, unique molecular identifiers were incorporated into the TCR beta cDNA libraries. Approximately 500,000 cDNA molecules were obtained for every 1 to 10 million input T cells, so each molecule roughly corresponded to one T cell. The same protocol used for the earlier healthy control dataset was applied to prepare and sequence the patient libraries. Within a given batch, samples were prepared together, multiplexed and sequenced on the same HiSeq lane. The original methods were these. Raw barcoded reads were processed with MIGEC, discarding single-read molecular identifier groups before consensus assembly and CDR3 extraction. VDJtools was used for post-analysis of the clonotype tables, and diversity was normalized by down-sampling every dataset to the size of the smallest sample. To correct batch-related cross-sample contamination, repertoire overlap clustering matched CDR3 amino acid sequences but not nucleotide sequences. The public reads were reanalyzed by TCRdb: fastp trimming at Q25, MiXCR alignment, in-frame beta chains only. Duplicate CDR3 protein sequences are folded into a single record with the most common DNA and genes. For this entry, the V and J calls and clone size follow TCRdb and not the study's own pipeline. Across this sample there are over 300,000 distinct CDR3 sequences, with approximately 33% seen only once. The top ten constitute about an eighth of the sample.

This sample is drawn from a study of post-analysis software for immune sequencing data (dated by TCRdb to the mid-2010s). Background on the whole study: Relapsing-remitting, secondary progressive and progressive-relapsing multiple sclerosis were recorded as disease courses, and subtype annotation was lacking for some patients. The patient repertoires were compared against around eleven previously published healthy control repertoires obtained from donors aged roughly 6 to 25 years. A subset of samples was prepared in parallel using single-end sample barcoding, then pooled and co-amplified after Illumina adapter ligation. Overall study outcomes, separate from this receptor: Direct clustering with F measure showed strong co-clustering of samples prepared in the same batch, prompting a batch-effect correction. Normalized Chao1 diversity was significantly lower in multiple sclerosis patients than controls, suggesting substantial peripheral T-cell clonal expansion. The control group was slightly older than the multiple sclerosis patient group. A handful of TRBV segments, including TRBV5-6, TRBV5-1 and TRBV20-1, were significantly more frequent in patients than controls.

CDR1 and CDR2 were assigned from the germline V gene as SGHRS and YFSETQ. The CDR3 goes from the cysteine to the phenylalanine over 15 residues. Solely the CDR3 DNA is kept, with 45 bases framed from the first base. Trimming takes 4 bases off V and 5 bases off J; junction bases not matched to a gene: 10. TCR beta repertoires were profiled from peripheral blood of about a dozen young patients with multiple sclerosis to demonstrate the VDJtools post-analysis software. Multiple sclerosis patients were children and adolescents aged about 6 to 16 years. Sequencing input: blood. This chain is built from TRBV5-1 and TRBJ2-7, with TRBD2 matching 9 junction bases. This receptor was identified in a girl aged 5-17 years with multiple sclerosis. Read as DNA, the sequence is TGCGCCAGCAGCCGCCGGCGGGGGGGTCTGAACGAGCAGTACTTC. Its coded protein is CASSRRRGGLNEQYF.